This T cell receptor beta chain was sequenced for a study of blood T cell repertoires in COVID-19. Turning to the study itself: Sample material is recorded as cDNA or gDNA derived from T cells, B-cell-depleted T cells, or PBMCs.

This clone was seen a handful of times. Profiled with immunoSEQ multiplex PCR; TCRdb holds only in-frame clones, not every one. This sample has 350,000 to 400,000 clones; about 90% occur once, and the top ten carry 3%. Everyone who took part was roughly 18 to 100 years old, and they came from about two dozen US areas. Symptom resolution, clearance, or two negative PCRs marked the recovered donors of Cohort 3. Germline V CDR1 and CDR2: MNHEY, SVGAGI. The CDR3 is 15 residues long. Losses at the gene ends were 4 bases for V and 0 bases for J; bases not matched to a gene: 4. The V gene is TRBV6-5, the J gene TRBJ2-7, with 9 bases aligning to TRBD1. Sequenced sample: PBMCs or T cells enriched from blood (not recorded which). The TCR sequence derives from a woman aged 25 to 39 who had recovered from COVID-19. The CDR3 is CASSLGQGSSYEQYF. The CDR3 nucleotides read TGTGCCAGCAGTTTGGGACAGGGCAGCTCCTACGAGCAGTACTTC.